The present TCR beta chain was sequenced within a study of blood T cell repertoires in COVID-19. Sequencing was performed with immunoSEQ multiplex PCR; in TCRdb, only in-frame clones are kept and a portion is missing. This table holds approximately 130,000 clones, around 76% found once. This clone was found once. J lost 4 bases, V lost 1 base, and 8 bases had no gene match. This CDR3 region has 17 residues. Germline V gene sequence: CDR1 SGHVS, CDR2 FQNEAQ. This TCR came from a human donor in a cohort sampled during active COVID-19. The sample was peripheral blood. The chain recombines TRBV7-8 with TRBJ2-7, with 12 bases aligning to TRBD2. DNA for the CDR3: TGTGCCAGCAGCTTAGAGAGGGGGGGACTAGCGGGTTACGAGCAGTACTTC. This sequence encodes CASSLERGGLAGYEQYF.